In this sample, the clone carrying this TCR beta chain turned up many times. The sample is drawn from a study of CD8 T cells in ankylosing spondylitis. One entry per CDR3 protein, called by TCRdb with MiXCR from the 5' RACE reads. The top ten clones hold 11% of a sample with more than 150,000 distinct CDR3 sequences, 13% of them seen once. The CDR3 is made up of 15 amino acids. With V trimmed by 6 bases and J by 0 bases, 7 bases remained unmatched. Per the germline V gene, CDR1 is SGHAT and CDR2 is FQDESV (reference sequence). The sequenced material came from blood, either unsorted or a sorted T cell fraction (not recorded which). The chain links TRBV11-1 to TRBJ2-7, with 8 bases fitting TRBD1. The origin of this receptor is a female donor with ankylosing spondylitis or in good health (not recorded which). CDR3 coding DNA: TGTGCCAGCAGTTCCCGGGACAGGACCTCCTACGAGCAGTACTTC. This sequence encodes CASSSRDRTSYEQYF.